The present TCR beta chain was sequenced within a study of response to subunit inactivated influenza vaccine. In its sample, this clonotype was seen many times. TCRdb recomputed calls from the RT-PCR reads with MiXCR, one row per CDR3 protein. Of 500,000 to 600,000 distinct CDR3 sequences detected, about 8% appear once; the ten largest clones hold over 10%. CDR3 size: 15 residues. Unmatched junction bases numbered 6, after V lost 7 bases and J lost 2 bases. The genes are TRBV12-3 or TRBV12-4 and TRBJ2-2; 8 bases fit TRBD2. This clonotype originated in a man aged 50 to 75 who received an inactivated influenza vaccine. Sequencing was performed on PBMCs from blood, taken approximately 25 months after vaccination. The chain's CDR3 is CASTPGLVNTGELFF. The CDR3 DNA sequence: TGTGCCAGCACTCCGGGACTAGTTAACACCGGGGAGCTGTTTTTT.